This TCR beta chain was identified in a study of control samples from healthy donors and cancer patients. Profiled with immunoSEQ multiplex PCR; TCRdb holds only in-frame clones, not every one. Of 150,000 to 200,000 clones in the sample, 91% were seen once. The germline gives CDR1 SGDLS, CDR2 YYNGEE. The CDR3 is 17 residues long. V lost 0 bases and J lost 3; bases outside the gene matches: 8. The sequenced material came from blood. The TCR was taken from a young woman in good health. This chain uses TRBV9 with TRBJ2-3; TRBD1 matches 9 bases. This CDR3 reads CASSVGPGGQGTDTQYF. As DNA, the CDR3 is TGTGCCAGCAGCGTAGGTCCTGGGGGACAGGGTACAGATACGCAGTATTTT.